These 20 T cell receptor beta chains came from one sample sequenced in a study of CD8+ T cells in alopecia areata. TCR sequencing used cDNA made by reverse transcription of extracted RNA. Sequencing was performed with immunoSEQ multiplex PCR; in TCRdb, only in-frame clones are kept and a portion is missing. The data show 140,000 to 150,000 clones, about three fifths seen once. The sequencing here drew on CD4+ T cells sorted from blood, taken at week 0. Receptors were obtained from a human donor with alopecia areata.

The rearrangement uses TRBV30 and TRBJ2-5, with 13 bases lining up with TRBD2. V trimming: 2 bases; J trimming: 5 bases; junction bases outside the gene matches: 2. Germline V gives CDR1 GTSNPN, CDR2 SVGIG (reference sequence). The CDR3 sequence is 14 residues long. The CDR3 region has the DNA TGTGCCTGGAGTACGGGACTAGCGGGGGAGACCCAGTACTTC. Translation: CAWSTGLAGETQYF.

CDR3 nucleotides: TGCGCCAGCAGCTTGGCAGGTATTCCGGAGACCCAGTACTTC. The encoded protein is CASSLAGIPETQYF. The V gene is TRBV5-1, the J gene TRBJ2-5; D ambiguous. The germline V and J ends were trimmed by 0 bases and 5 bases, with 11 bases remaining between them. Germline V gene sequence: CDR1 SGHRS, CDR2 YFSETQ. The CDR3 has 14 amino acids.

This clone was detected a few times. V is TRBV10-3 and J is TRBJ1-2; D call uncertain. The ends were cut back, 3 bases at V and 2 bases at J, with 4 bases in the middle. The CDR3 totals 12 residues. Germline V lookup: CDR1 ENHRY, CDR2 SYGVKD. The CDR3 sequence is CAISDRNYGYTF. The CDR3 region has the DNA TGTGCCATCAGTGACCGAAACTATGGCTACACCTTC.

The chain carries TRBV5-1 and TRBJ2-2; the D gene is possibly TRBD1 (5 bases). There are 15 residues in the CDR3. V was pared by 6 bases and J by 0 bases, with 12 bases between. Germline V gene lookup returns CDR1 SGHRS and CDR2 YFSETQ. The CDR3 nucleotides read TGCGCCAGCAAAGGGGCCCTAACGAACACCGGGGAGCTGTTTTTT. It codes for CASKGALTNTGELFF.

The chain has TRBV5-1 and TRBJ2-3; TRBD2 might be the D (5 bases). The CDR3 runs 18 residues. In germline, CDR1 is SGHRS, CDR2 YFSETQ. The ends were cut back, 0 bases at V and 3 bases at J, with 20 bases in the middle. Written as DNA, the CDR3 is TGCGCCAGCAGCTTGGCCGGATTGCAGCTGGGCGGGACAGATACGCAGTATTTT. Protein: CASSLAGLQLGGTDTQYF.

The rearrangement joins TRBV7-9 to TRBJ1-5; 7 nucleotides align to TRBD1. CDR1 and CDR2 (germline): SEHNR, FQNEAQ (reference sequence). V lost 5 bases, J lost 7 bases, and 11 bases stayed unmatched. The CDR3 has 15 amino acids. This CDR3 is CASSLGDRVGQPQHF. DNA for the CDR3: TGTGCCAGCAGCCTAGGTGACAGGGTGGGCCAGCCCCAGCATTTT.

CDR3: CSVAWQGGGYGYTF. CDR3 nucleotides: TGCAGCGTTGCTTGGCAGGGCGGGGGCTATGGCTACACCTTC. This chain uses TRBV29-1 with TRBJ1-2, with D maybe TRBD1 (5 bases). The CDR3 has 14 amino acids. Per germline, CDR1 SQVTM and CDR2 ANQGSEA. V was shortened by 4 bases and J by 4 bases, with 16 bases between the two germline ends.

Regarding this clone: At the DNA level, this CDR3 is encoded by other sequences in the same sample as well. The CDR3 DNA sequence: TGTGCCAGCAGCCTTAGGGGCTCTGGGGCCAACGTCCTGACTTTC. Protein sequence: CASSLRGSGANVLTF. V usage is TRBV6-5 and J usage is TRBJ2-6; tentatively, D is TRBD1 (5 bases). The V end lost 6 bases, the J end lost 0 bases, and 9 bases lay between the germline ends. The germline CDR1 and CDR2 sequences are MNHEY and SVGAGI. The CDR3 extends over 15 amino acids.

The V and J genes are TRBV14 and TRBJ1-2; D is possibly TRBD1 (5 bases). The V gene's germline CDR1 is SGHDN and CDR2 FVKESK. V gave up 4 bases and J gave up 8 bases, with 14 bases separating them. The length of the CDR3 is 13 residues. The CDR3 reads CASSPGGVRGYTF. CDR3 nucleotide sequence: TGTGCCAGCAGCCCCGGGGGGGTGAGGGGCTACACCTTC.

This clone was counted only a few times. At one boundary the junction diverges from the germline segment, which might be a read error. The chain joins TRBV7-3 to TRBJ2-3, with D tentatively TRBD2 (6 bases). The length of the CDR3 is 15 residues. Germline CDR1 is SGHTA and CDR2 is FQGTGA. The CDR3 sequence is CASSLTPLARDTQYF. In DNA form, the CDR3 reads TGTGCCAGCAGCCTAACTCCACTAGCACGGGATACGCAGTATTTT.

The CDR3 DNA follows: TGTGCCAGCAGCGTAGGATCGGCCGCCTCTGGAAACACCATATATTTT. Residues: CASSVGSAASGNTIYF. The V call is TRBV9, the J call TRBJ1-3; D remains ambiguous. Germline CDR1 reads SGDLS; CDR2 reads YYNGEE. The V and J ends lost 0 bases and 0 bases respectively, with 10 bases between them. The CDR3 loop spans 16 amino acids.

This rearrangement joins TRBV27 to TRBJ2-2; possible D gene TRBD2, 7 bases. Germline-derived CDR1 and CDR2 are MNHEY and SMNVEV (reference sequence). V dropped 0 bases and J dropped 0 bases, with 8 bases sitting between them. The CDR3 consists of 16 residues. The CDR3 region has the DNA TGTGCCAGCAGTTTATCCGGGGGGCCGAACACCGGGGAGCTGTTTTTT. Translating gives CASSLSGGPNTGELFF.

This clone was recorded only once. This chain joins TRBV2 and TRBJ1-6; no firm D call. The length of the CDR3 is 11 residues. V lost 7 bases and J lost 5, with 3 bases in between. Germline CDR1 is SNHLY and CDR2 is FYNNEI. CDR3 DNA: TGTGCCAGCACCGATAATTCACCCCTCCACTTT. Translation gives CASTDNSPLHF.

The rearrangement links TRBV29-1 to TRBJ2-3; 8 nucleotides line up with TRBD1. Germline trimming cut 3 bases from V and 0 bases from J; bases unmatched to any gene: 5. Germline lookup yields CDR1 SQVTM and CDR2 ANQGSEA. The CDR3 has 15 residues. In DNA form, the CDR3 reads TGCAGCGTTGACCCGAGACAGGGGAGCACAGATACGCAGTATTTT. Amino acids: CSVDPRQGSTDTQYF.

This clone has just a few counts. This chain connects TRBV7-9 to TRBJ2-4; 10 bases line up with TRBD1. In germline, CDR1 is SEHNR, CDR2 FQNEAQ (reference sequence). There are 18 residues in the CDR3. The V segment lost 5 bases and the J segment 7 bases; nucleotides outside the gene matches: 17. The DNA of the CDR3 is TGTGCCAGCAGCCCCTTTCGACAGGGGGCTCCGCAAGGGAACATTCAGTACTTC. It codes for CASSPFRQGAPQGNIQYF.

The CDR3 sequence is CASSYSSSSYNSPLHF. The CDR3 DNA reads TGTGCCAGCAGTTACTCTTCGAGCTCCTATAATTCACCCCTCCACTTT. V gene TRBV6-6 combines with J gene TRBJ1-6; no firm D call. Germline V gene lookup returns CDR1 MNHNY and CDR2 SVGAGI (reference sequence). There are 16 residues in the CDR3. The V end was cut by 0 bases, the J end by 0 bases, with 6 bases between.

The chain uses TRBV29-1 and TRBJ1-2; TRBD1 agrees at 8 bases. After removal of 4 bases from V and 8 bases from J, the junction contained 9 bases not matched to a gene. Germline V gene sequence: CDR1 SQVTM, CDR2 ANQGSEA. The CDR3 consists of 13 residues. Here the CDR3 reads CSVAQGAAEGYTF. The DNA for the CDR3 is TGCAGCGTTGCTCAGGGGGCGGCGGAGGGCTACACCTTC.

The V call is TRBV30, the J call TRBJ1-1, with D maybe TRBD1 (5 bases). The CDR3 extends over 16 amino acids. CDR1 and CDR2 from the germline V gene are GTSNPN and SVGIG (reference sequence). Trimming took off 0 bases at V and 3 bases at J, with 17 bases between the two ends. CDR3 residues: CAWSVIGRGRDTEAFF. The CDR3, as DNA: TGTGCCTGGAGTGTAATTGGTAGGGGCAGGGACACTGAAGCTTTCTTT.

CDR3 sequence (DNA): TGTGCCAGCAGCTTGGGTAATCGGGGGGACACAGATACGCAGTATTTT. This codes for CASSLGNRGDTDTQYF. The chain joins TRBV7-9 to TRBJ2-3; 7 bases match TRBD2. Trimming removed 3 bases from V and 2 bases from J; junction bases left unmatched: 8. Per the germline V gene, CDR1 is SEHNR and CDR2 is FQNEAQ (reference sequence). The CDR3 covers 16 residues.

This clone has more than one count but fewer than ten. This chain connects TRBV5-1 to TRBJ1-1, with no clear D. CDR1 and CDR2 from the germline V gene are SGHRS and YFSETQ. V was cut by 1 base and J by 0 bases, with 7 bases left in between. The CDR3 runs 14 residues. Here the CDR3 DNA reads TGCGCCAGCAGCTTGAGACGGATGAACACTGAAGCTTTCTTT. It translates to CASSLRRMNTEAFF.